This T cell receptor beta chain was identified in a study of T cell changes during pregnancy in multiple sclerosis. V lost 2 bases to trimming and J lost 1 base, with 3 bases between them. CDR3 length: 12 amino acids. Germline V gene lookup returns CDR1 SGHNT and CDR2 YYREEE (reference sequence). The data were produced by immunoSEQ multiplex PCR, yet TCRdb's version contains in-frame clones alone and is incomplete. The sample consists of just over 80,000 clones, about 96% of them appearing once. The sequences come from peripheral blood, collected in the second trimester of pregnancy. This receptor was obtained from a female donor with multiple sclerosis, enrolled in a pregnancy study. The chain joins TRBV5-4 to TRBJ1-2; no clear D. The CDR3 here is CASSFLNYGYTF. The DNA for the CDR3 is TGTGCCAGCAGCTTCCTTAACTATGGCTACACCTTC.